The 18 T cell receptor beta chains given below trace back to one sample, sequenced in a study of identifying expanded T cells in peripheral blood (dated by TCRdb to the late 2010s). The library was prepared using the immunoSEQ multiplex PCR assay. TCRdb limited this immuneACCESS table to in-frame rearrangements with V and J called. A share of clones is missing; checked studies link under half to unresolved V genes, and the rest is unexplained. This sample holds around 80,000 clones; 90% were observed only once. Over 2.5% of the sample goes to the ten largest clones. Sample: blood. These TCRs come from a person between 18 and 70 years old in good health.

This clone was seen only once. This rearrangement joins TRBV7-9 to TRBJ1-1; TRBD1 might be the D (5 bases). Trimming left V 5 bases short and J 2 bases short, with 12 bases between. Germline loops: CDR1 SEHNR, CDR2 FQNEAQ (reference sequence). The CDR3 loop spans 14 amino acids. The CDR3 DNA follows: TGTGCCAGCAGCCCGTCCAGGGATAACACTGAAGCTTTCTTT. This gives the protein CASSPSRDNTEAFF.

The V and J genes are TRBV6-5 and TRBJ2-3, with no clear D. The CDR3 extends over 12 amino acids. Trimming stripped 7 bases from V and 7 bases from J, with 12 bases between. The germline CDR1 and CDR2 sequences are MNHEY and SVGAGI. The chain's CDR3 is CASTGSHNTQYF. In nucleotides, the CDR3 is TGTGCCAGCACCGGTTCCCACAATACGCAGTATTTT.

This sequence joins TRBV20-1 and TRBJ1-2; D is perhaps TRBD1 (6 bases). Germline values: CDR1 DFQATT, CDR2 SNEGSKA (reference sequence). V was shortened by 6 bases and J by 7 bases, with 12 bases between the two germline ends. The CDR3 extends over 11 amino acids. CDR3 nucleotides: TGCAGTGCCCTGGGGGCAGCTGGCTACACCTTC. Translation: CSALGAAGYTF.

J is TRBJ2-3 and V is TRBV29-1, with TRBD2 identical over 10 bases. The trim removed 7 bases at V and 0 bases at J, leaving 13 bases unmatched. Per the germline V gene, CDR1 is SQVTM and CDR2 is ANQGSEA. There are 17 residues in the CDR3. The CDR3 here is CSGGGGGLAVSTDTQYF. The CDR3 DNA follows: TGCAGCGGCGGGGGGGGTGGACTAGCGGTAAGCACAGATACGCAGTATTTT.

This chain connects TRBV19 to TRBJ2-7; 9 bases line up with TRBD2. Germline-derived CDR1 and CDR2 are LNHDA and SQIVND (reference sequence). The V and J ends lost 4 bases and 3 bases, in that order; junction bases with no gene match: 7. This CDR3 contains 15 residues. CDR3 coding DNA: TGTGCCAGTAGTACCGGGACTAGCAATTTCTACGAGCAGTACTTC. Amino acid sequence: CASSTGTSNFYEQYF.

The V and J genes are TRBV27 and TRBJ2-1, with a possible D match to TRBD2 (6 bases). Germline CDR1 is MNHEY and CDR2 is SMNVEV (reference sequence). The CDR3 length is 15 residues. The ends were cut back, 3 bases at V and 8 bases at J, with 17 bases in the middle. CDR3 nucleotides: TGTGCCAGCAGTTTTGGTCTAGCGCGTACAGATGAGCAGTTCTTC. Its protein product is CASSFGLARTDEQFF.

The gene calls are TRBV30 and TRBJ1-2; TRBD1 is a possible D gene (6 bases). Deletions cut 2 bases from V and 8 bases from J, with 15 bases between. This CDR3 is 13 amino acids long. Germline V gene lookup returns CDR1 GTSNPN and CDR2 SVGIG (reference sequence). CDR3 DNA sequence: TGTGCCTGGAGTACGAATTCACAGGGAGGCTACACCTTC. Encoded protein: CAWSTNSQGGYTF.

The chain uses TRBV7-2 and TRBJ2-3, with 8 bases that match TRBD1. Unmatched junction bases numbered 3, after V lost 2 bases and J lost 2 bases. CDR3 length: 15 residues. The V gene's germline CDR1 is SGHTA and CDR2 FQGNSA. CDR3 protein: CASSLRGQVTDTQYF. In nucleotides, the CDR3 is TGTGCCAGCAGCTTAAGGGGACAGGTCACAGATACGCAGTATTTT.

V usage is TRBV29-1 and J usage is TRBJ2-2; tentatively, D is TRBD1 or TRBD2 (5 bases each). Trimming stripped 7 bases from V and 5 bases from J, with 14 bases between. From germline, CDR1 is SQVTM and CDR2 ANQGSEA. This CDR3 spans 13 amino acids. Here the CDR3 DNA reads TGCAGCGCCCGGGACGGAGGTACCGGGGAGCTGTTTTTT. Translating gives CSARDGGTGELFF.

This clone was seen only once. The rearrangement joins TRBV28 to TRBJ1-2; a weak D match, TRBD1 (5 bases). Germline V gives CDR1 MDHEN, CDR2 SYDVKM. With 6 bases removed from V and 7 bases from J, the gap between germline ends came to 21 bases. This CDR3 has 15 amino acids. The CDR3 region is CASSPTGDQTSGYTF. The CDR3 nucleotides read TGTGCCAGCAGCCCCACTGGGGACCAAACCAGTGGCTACACCTTC.

This chain joins TRBV14 and TRBJ1-1; weak D call: TRBD1 (6 bases). The germline gives CDR1 SGHDN, CDR2 FVKESK. V gave up 4 bases and J gave up 6 bases, with 18 bases separating them. The CDR3 covers 15 residues. CDR3 sequence (DNA): TGTGCCAGCAGCCCTTACTCGACGAAGGGGGCTGAAGCTTTCTTT. Translated, it gives CASSPYSTKGAEAFF.

This clone was recorded a few times. CDR3 nucleotides: TGTGCCAGCAGCTTACGAGTTGCAACAGATACGCAGTATTTT. Encoded protein: CASSLRVATDTQYF. This sequence joins TRBV7-2 and TRBJ2-3; D is undetermined. The CDR3 totals 14 residues. Between the trimmed V and J ends, which lost 2 bases and 3 bases, there was a span of 9 bases. CDR1 is SGHTA, CDR2 FQGNSA, per germline.

The chain joins TRBV20-1 to TRBJ2-1; 8 positions match TRBD2. J lost 8 bases, V lost 8 bases, and 5 bases had no gene match. CDR3 length equals 11 residues. Germline CDR1 reads DFQATT; CDR2 reads SNEGSKA (reference sequence). CDR3 coding DNA: TGCAGTACCGGGAGGGCCGATGAGCAGTTCTTC. Protein: CSTGRADEQFF.

V usage is TRBV19 and J usage is TRBJ2-3; 10 bases map to TRBD2. The CDR3 consists of 17 residues. J lost 3 bases, V lost 2 bases, and 8 bases had no gene match. Germline loops: CDR1 LNHDA, CDR2 SQIVND (reference sequence). The CDR3 region is CASSITGLAGVTDTQYF. CDR3 nucleotides: TGTGCCAGTAGTATAACCGGGCTAGCGGGAGTAACAGATACGCAGTATTTT.

The chain has TRBV10-3 and TRBJ2-1, with unresolved D. Trimming removed 4 bases at V and 5 bases at J, with 9 bases between. This CDR3 spans 13 amino acids. CDR1 is ENHRY, CDR2 SYGVKD, per germline. CDR3 coding DNA: TGTGCCATCAGTGCAAGCCGGGACAATGAGCAGTTCTTC. Protein sequence: CAISASRDNEQFF.

The gene calls are TRBV10-3 and TRBJ2-1; 9 nucleotides align to TRBD2. Losses at the gene ends were 7 bases for V and 7 bases for J; bases not matched to a gene: 11. There are 15 residues in the CDR3. Germline V CDR1 and CDR2: ENHRY, SYGVKD. CDR3 region: CAITPGLARGNEQFF. CDR3 bases: TGTGCCATCACCCCCGGACTAGCGAGAGGGAATGAGCAGTTCTTC.

This chain joins TRBV5-1 and TRBJ1-1, with TRBD1 as a possible D gene (6 bases). V was shortened by 4 bases and J by 5 bases, with 15 bases between the two germline ends. There are 14 residues in the CDR3. Germline V gene data show CDR1 as SGHRS and CDR2 as YFSETQ. CDR3: CASSQNLGGTEAFF. The CDR3 DNA follows: TGCGCCAGCAGCCAAAACCTAGGGGGGACTGAAGCTTTCTTT.

The chain carries TRBV28 and TRBJ2-7; TRBD1 agrees at 7 bases. The CDR3 length is 13 residues. CDR1 is MDHEN and CDR2 is SYDVKM in the germline V gene. Trimming at V came to 5 bases and at J to 7 bases, leaving 8 bases not matched to a gene. CDR3 in amino acids: CASSVRQGREQYF. CDR3 nucleotide sequence: TGTGCCAGCAGTGTCCGACAGGGAAGGGAGCAGTACTTC.